This TCR beta chain was identified during a study of CD8 T cells in Susac syndrome. For the study at large: At blood draw, Susac syndrome patients were therapy-naive, on corticosteroids, or on intravenous immunoglobulin alone.

Random hexamers were used to reverse transcribe an amount of roughly 0.5 to 1 ug RNA. TCRdb re-called the immunoSEQ multiplex PCR reads with MiXCR, one entry per CDR3 protein. The table lists about 140,000 distinct CDR3 sequences, approximately 95% of them singletons. Deletions cut 2 bases from V and 4 bases from J, with 13 bases between. The CDR3 spans 14 residues. Germline V gene lookup returns CDR1 GTSNPN and CDR2 SVGIG (reference sequence). The V gene is TRBV30, the J gene TRBJ2-3, with D perhaps being TRBD1 or TRBD2 (5 bases each). The sample was CD4+ T cells from PBMCs. This receptor was obtained from a human donor with Susac syndrome. CDR3: CAWSLGERSDTQYF. The CDR3, as DNA: TGTGCCTGGAGTCTGGGGGAGAGGTCAGATACGCAGTATTTT.